A selection of T cell receptor beta chains follows, all from one sample in a study of cytomegalovirus exposure and HLA in healthy donors. Measured with immunoSEQ multiplex PCR; TCRdb has only the in-frame clones, and not every one. This table has fewer than 130,000 clones, approximately 90% appearing once. Sequencing was performed on PBMCs. These receptors originate from a woman under 40 in good health and CMV-seropositive. Each CDR3 is given with its conserved first and last residue. The D gene is left open where the match is weak. The size entry is marked missing in some rows and otherwise reads once, few, many or a size class.

TRBJ1-5 | TRBV5-6 | TRBD1 | . | TGTGCCAGCAGCGGCGGGACAGGGGACAGCAATCAGCCCCAGCATTTT | CASSGGTGDSNQPQHF
TRBJ2-1 | TRBV29-1 | TRBD2 | . | TGCAGCGTTCTACCGGCTTTAGCGGGGGGCTCTTACAATGAGCAGTTCTTC | CSVLPALAGGSYNEQFF
TRBJ2-3 | TRBV5-1 | TRBD1 | . | TGCGCCAGCTCAGGACAGGGGAGCACAGATACGCAGTATTTT | CASSGQGSTDTQYF
TRBJ2-2 | TRBV9 | . | . | TGTGCCAGCGCCGGGGGGAACACCGGGGAGCTGTTTTTT | CASAGGNTGELFF
TRBJ2-3 | TRBV6-1 | . | once | TGTGCCAGCACCCCCCTGGCCCTTTCAGATACGCAGTATTTT | CASTPLALSDTQYF
TRBJ2-7 | TRBV7-8 | TRBD2 | . | TGTGCCAGCAGCTTATCGACGACTAGCGGCTTTTTCTCCTACGAGCAGTACTTC | CASSLSTTSGFFSYEQYF
TRBJ1-2 | TRBV19 | . | . | TGTGCCAGTAGTTTCCGCCTGAGCAGGGGAGTAGGCTACACCTTC | CASSFRLSRGVGYTF
TRBJ1-6 | TRBV7-8 | . | . | TGTGCCAGCAGCTTCGAGCATTATAATTCACCCCTCCACTTT | CASSFEHYNSPLHF
TRBJ2-3 | TRBV25-1 | . | . | TGTGCCAGCAGTTCCCAACTCACCACAGATACGCAGTATTTT | CASSSQLTTDTQYF
TRBJ2-2 | TRBV11-2 | . | . | TGTGCCAGCAGCTTAGCGGGCGGGGAGCTGTTTTTT | CASSLAGGELFF
TRBJ2-1 | TRBV11-2 | . | . | TGTGCCAGCAGAAAAAGGGGGTACAATGAGCAGTTCTTC | CASRKRGYNEQFF
TRBJ2-1 | TRBV28 | TRBD2 | . | TGTGCCAGCAGTTTGAGCGGGAGTTATGAGCAGTTCTTC | CASSLSGSYEQFF
TRBJ2-1 | TRBV4-1 | TRBD1 | . | TGCGCCAGCAGCCAAGGCCGAGACTGGGGGAGGGGGGACAGGGATGCTGAGCAGTTCTTC | CASSQGRDWGRGDRDAEQFF
TRBJ1-2 | TRBV29-1 | TRBD1 | . | TGCAGCGTCCTAGGGGGACAGGGGAGCGGCTACACCTTC | CSVLGGQGSGYTF
TRBJ2-1 | TRBV15 | TRBD2 | . | TGTGCCACCAGCAGCTCCCCCGGGACTAGCGTGCGAGATGAGCAGTTCTTC | CATSSSPGTSVRDEQFF
TRBJ2-7 | TRBV5-1 | TRBD1 | . | TGCGCCACCTCGCTTGGGACAGGGGGGAACGAGCAGTACTTC | CATSLGTGGNEQYF
TRBJ2-7 | TRBV4-2 | TRBD2 | . | TGTGCCAGCAGCCAAGGTCTAGCGGGGAGCTACGAGCAGTACTTC | CASSQGLAGSYEQYF
TRBJ1-5 | TRBV7-9 | TRBD1 | . | TGTGCCAGCAGCCCAGGAGACAGGGGCCACAATCAGCCCCAGCATTTT | CASSPGDRGHNQPQHF
TRBJ2-7 | TRBV11-2 | TRBD2 | . | TGTGCCAGCAGCCCGACCCTAGCGGGAGTAAGCTACGAGCAGTACTTC | CASSPTLAGVSYEQYF
TRBJ2-7 | TRBV28 | TRBD2 | . | TGTGCCAGCAGTTTGAGCGGGGTGTGGGGGTCCTACGAGCAGTACTTC | CASSLSGVWGSYEQYF
TRBJ1-6 | TRBV11-1 | . | . | TGTGCCAGCAGCTTATCGAATTCACCCCTCCACTTT | CASSLSNSPLHF
TRBJ1-2 | TRBV5-4 | TRBD1 | . | TGTGCCAGCAGCCTAGGGGGCGATCGTGGCTACACCTTC | CASSLGGDRGYTF
TRBJ2-5 | TRBV25-1 | TRBD2 | few | TGTGCCACCGGTTCTAGCGGGGACCAAGAGACCCAGTACTTC | CATGSSGDQETQYF
TRBJ2-3 | TRBV5-4 | TRBD2 | . | TGTGCCAGCAGCTCGCCCTTAGCGGGGATCTCCACAGATACGCAGTATTTT | CASSSPLAGISTDTQYF
TRBJ1-4 | TRBV7-9 | TRBD1 | once | TGTGCCACCGGGTCCGGGACAGGGATGGGTAAACTGTTTTTT | CATGSGTGMGKLFF
TRBJ1-1 | TRBV2 | . | . | TGTGCCAGCACTCAAGCTAGGGGGGGACTGAACACTGAAGCTTTCTTT | CASTQARGGLNTEAFF
TRBJ2-3 | TRBV12-5 | . | . | TGTGCTAGTGGTTTGGGGGTAGGCAGCGTCTACAGCACAGATACGCAGTATTTT | CASGLGVGSVYSTDTQYF